This TCR beta chain originates from a study of CD4+ T cells in melanoma. The study, taken as a whole, reports: CD8+ T cell, macrophage and B cell function reportedly correlated with neoantigen-specific CD4+ T cells. Diverse differentiation states were reported for melanoma neoantigen-specific CD4+ T cells.

The CDR3 covers 15 residues. The germline V gene has CDR1 MGHRA and CDR2 YSYEKL. Trimming took off 0 bases at V and 4 bases at J, with 12 bases between the two ends. Worth noting for this clone: Its antigen is as yet unknown.

Generated by immunoSEQ multiplex PCR, the TCRdb table keeps only in-frame clones and is missing some. There are roughly 140,000 clones in the sample; about 93% occur only once, and 1.5% to 1.9% lies in the top ten. This TCR was sampled from a human donor with melanoma. The chain couples TRBV4-1 to TRBJ1-2, with unresolved D. This chain's CDR3 is CASSQDQALSYGYTF. The CDR3 DNA sequence: TGCGCCAGCAGCCAAGATCAGGCTCTTAGCTATGGCTACACCTTC.